Given below is one T cell receptor beta chain in context. The target antigen is unknown. Looked up from germline, CDR1 is MGHRA and CDR2 is YSYEKL. V dropped 1 base and J dropped 7; count of bases not matched to a gene: 9. This CDR3 is 15 amino acids long. This record comes from a study of PD-L1 blockade in urothelial cancer. For the study at large: After treatment start, blood was analyzed at 3 weeks (second dose) and at 6 weeks. A median of about 140,000 T cells was found in the blood samples. Study-wide findings and caveats: Patients with durable benefit had greater blood expansion of tumor-associated TCR clones 3 weeks into treatment.

Repertoires were generated with immunoSEQ multiplex PCR, while TCRdb's copy carries only in-frame clones and drops some. The table shows under 85,000 clones, with approximately 90% occurring only once. Documented time point: peripheral blood 6 weeks after treatment start. J is TRBJ1-2 and V is TRBV4-1, with 7 positions matching TRBD1. The clonotype comes from a woman of 80 years or more with urothelial cancer. Material: PBMCs, obtained around atezolizumab (anti-PD-L1) treatment. This chain's CDR3 is CASSQAPGQLGGYTF. CDR3 bases: TGCGCCAGCAGCCAAGCCCCGGGACAGTTGGGTGGCTACACCTTC.